The next 13 T cell receptor beta chains were all read from a single sample in a study of T cells in women clearing cervical HPV infection. Repertoires were generated with immunoSEQ multiplex PCR, while TCRdb's copy carries only in-frame clones and drops some. This sample carries roughly 22,000 clones, with approximately 12% going to the ten biggest clones. The source material was blood buffy coat. These receptors all come from a woman aged 18 to 75 with a cervical HPV16 infection that either progressed to CIN3+ or cleared (not recorded which).

The CDR3 bases that were read are TGTGCCAGTGAGCCGGGACAGGCCAAAACTAATGAAAAG. Its translation: CASEPGQAKTNEK. The whole CDR3 is CASEPGQAKTNEKLFF. The chain uses TRBV19 and TRBJ2-2, with 8 bases matching TRBD1. With the read ending 3 residues before the CDR3 end, the germline J gene is used to fill in that end. Germline values: CDR1 LNHDA, CDR2 SQIVND (reference sequence). CDR3 size: 16 residues.

To note about this clone: The CDR3 goes on 3 residues after the read ends, and that part is filled in from the germline J gene. V and J are TRBV9 and TRBJ2-3, with D possibly matching TRBD1 (5 bases). The CDR3 totals 14 residues. Germline V gene sequence: CDR1 SGDLS, CDR2 YYNGEE. Trimming took off 0 bases at V and 1 base at J, with 6 bases between the two ends. CDR3: CASSVGRGTDTQYF. CDR3 DNA, as far as it was read: TGTGCCAGCAGCGTAGGCAGGGGCACAGATACG.

As regards this clone: Germline and junction disagree at one end, which may indicate a read error. With the read ending 3 residues before the CDR3 end, the germline J gene is used to fill in that end. V and J are TRBV29-1 and TRBJ2-4, with unresolved D. The CDR3 covers 14 residues. Germline V gene lookup returns CDR1 SQVTM and CDR2 ANQGSEA. The CDR3 spells CSVEDWRDNYGQYF. The part of the CDR3 DNA that was read is TGCAGCGTGGAAGACTGGAGAGATAACTATGGT.

A remark on this clone: Read coverage stops 3 residues before the CDR3 terminus; the germline J gene supplies the remainder. This rearrangement joins TRBV10-1 to TRBJ2-2, with 9 positions matching TRBD1. V was pared by 8 bases and J by 5 bases, with 3 bases of the junction left unmatched. The germline gives CDR1 WNHNN, CDR2 SYGVQD (reference sequence). The CDR3 extends over 13 amino acids. This CDR3 is CASGTGNTGELFF. Partial CDR3 DNA: TGCGCCAGCGGGACAGGGAATACCGGGGAG.

As regards this clone: Read data end 3 residues before the CDR3 end; the end is taken from the germline J gene. J is TRBJ2-7 and V is TRBV30; tentatively, D is TRBD2 (5 bases). Germline V lookup: CDR1 GTSNPN, CDR2 SVGIG (reference sequence). Deletions cut 0 bases from V and 2 bases from J, with 11 bases between. The CDR3 covers 14 residues. CDR3 bases read: TGTGCCTGGAGTGTATACGGGGTTACCTACGAG. Translation gives CAWSVYGVTYE. The whole CDR3 protein reads CAWSVYGVTYEQYF.

Comments on this clone: The read is 3 residues too short to cover the CDR3 end, so that end is filled in from the germline J gene. This sequence joins TRBV19 and TRBJ1-6; 7 bases match TRBD1. V gave up 7 bases and J gave up 10 bases; unmatched junction bases: 19. The CDR3 is made up of 17 amino acids. The germline gives CDR1 LNHDA, CDR2 SQIVND (reference sequence). The CDR3 reads CASIHQPLGGTGSPLHF. CDR3 bases read: TGTGCCAGTATCCATCAACCTCTAGGGGGCACAGGGTCACCC.

Concerning this clone: Read sequence stops 3 residues before the CDR3 end, and the germline J gene provides the missing end. The chain recombines TRBV2 with TRBJ2-5; 7 bases line up with TRBD2. Germline V gene lookup returns CDR1 SNHLY and CDR2 FYNNEI. This CDR3 spans 14 amino acids. V lost 7 bases, J lost 5 bases, and 10 bases stayed unmatched. The CDR3 here is CASTTGTGGETQYF. The covered CDR3 bases are TGTGCCAGCACCACGGGGACCGGGGGGGAGACC. Full variable domain (remainder filled in from reference TRBV2 and TRBJ2-5): EPEVTQTPSHQVTQMGQEVILRCVPISNHLYFYWYRQILGQKVEFLVSFYNNEISEKSEIFDDQFSVERPDGSNFTLKIRSTKLEDSAMYFCASTTGTGGETQYFGPGTRLLVL.

Comment on this clone: Read coverage stops 3 residues before the CDR3 terminus; the germline J gene supplies the remainder. The chain links TRBV30 to TRBJ1-2; D gene unclear. The CDR3 spans 15 residues. Per the germline V gene, CDR1 is GTSNPN and CDR2 is SVGIG (reference sequence). The CDR3 DNA, read in part, is TGTGCCTGGAGTGTACGCGGGGTTACCTACAATGAC. This gives the protein CAWSVRGVTYND. The CDR3, in full, reads CAWSVRGVTYNDYTF.

Incomplete CDR3 DNA: TGTGCCAGCAGTTTGGGACTAGCGGCCTACGAG. Translation: CASSLGLAAYE. The full CDR3 is CASSLGLAAYEQYF. This chain joins TRBV27 and TRBJ2-7; 11 nucleotides align to TRBD2. The read halts 3 residues ahead of the CDR3 end, with the missing end drawn from the germline J gene. From germline, CDR1 is MNHEY and CDR2 SMNVEV (reference sequence). J lost 2 bases, V lost 3 bases, and 0 bases had no gene match. This CDR3 has 14 residues.

As for this clone: Germline is not matched at one junction end, which may reflect a read error. The CDR3 is cut off 3 residues early in the read; its end comes from the germline J gene. The chain recombines TRBV30 with TRBJ1-6, with TRBD1 matching over 9 bases. The CDR3 length is 15 residues. CDR1 and CDR2 (germline): GTSNPN, SVGIG (reference sequence). CDR3: CVWRYRGLYNSPLHF. The DNA read from the CDR3 is TGTGTCTGGAGATACAGGGGGCTCTATAATTCACCC.

To note about this clone: From the germline J gene comes the end of the CDR3, since the read stops 3 residues before it. The chain joins TRBV2 to TRBJ2-7, with TRBD1 matching over 8 bases. Germline V gene sequence: CDR1 SNHLY, CDR2 FYNNEI. This CDR3 spans 15 amino acids. Losses at the gene ends were 3 bases for V and 3 bases for J; bases not matched to a gene: 7. The CDR3 here is CASSDTGGKIYEQYF. CDR3 DNA, as far as it was read: TGTGCCAGCAGTGATACAGGGGGGAAAATCTACGAG.

A note on this clone: Read data end 3 residues before the CDR3 end; the end is taken from the germline J gene. The genes are TRBV19 and TRBJ2-1; 11 nucleotides line up with TRBD2. The V and J ends lost 6 bases and 7 bases, in that order; junction bases with no gene match: 11. Germline V gene sequence: CDR1 LNHDA, CDR2 SQIVND (reference sequence). The CDR3 has 16 residues. The CDR3 here is CASSKYTSGGFNEQFF. Partial CDR3 DNA: TGTGCCAGTAGCAAATATACTAGCGGGGGTTTTAATGAG.

Regarding this clone: The DNA ends 3 residues before the CDR3 does, and the rest of the CDR3 is filled in from the germline J gene. This chain joins TRBV12-3 or TRBV12-4 and TRBJ1-6, with TRBD1 identical over 7 bases. J gave up 9 bases and V 3 bases, and 8 bases lay outside the gene matches. The CDR3 contains 15 residues. CDR3 DNA, as far as it was read: TGTGCCAGCAGTTTCCAGGGGGTATTAGCTTCACCC. Its translation: CASSFQGVLASP. The whole CDR3 protein is CASSFQGVLASPLHF.